Included here is one TCR beta chain sequence, with context. Its antigen is still unknown. At sampling all donors were nominally healthy, likely with unrecorded immune exposures. PCR amplification relied on 60 Vbeta primers (plus 13 Jbeta primers). Generated by immunoSEQ multiplex PCR, the TCRdb table keeps only in-frame clones and is missing some. The sample records 110,000 to 150,000 clones, 70% to 80% being singletons. The data originate from a study of cytomegalovirus exposure and HLA in healthy donors. Whole-study results and caveats: The authors later found most CMV-associated TCR beta chains appeared HLA-restricted.

The source of this sequence is a woman under 30 in good health and CMV-seropositive. Sequencing was done on a sample of PBMCs.

CDR3 nucleotide sequence: TGTGCCAGCAGACCACAGGGGGTTCAGCCCCAGCATTTT. The encoded protein is CASRPQGVQPQHF. V is TRBV6-6 and J is TRBJ1-5; 8 bases agree with TRBD1. There are 13 residues in the CDR3. Germline-derived CDR1 and CDR2 are MNHNY and SVGAGI (reference sequence). J lost 6 bases, V lost 6 bases, and 4 bases had no gene match.